One and the same sample provided the 3 T cell receptor beta chains below, sequenced in a study of cytomegalovirus exposure and HLA in healthy donors (dated by TCRdb to the late 2010s). The library was obtained by the immunoSEQ multiplex PCR assay. The multiplex PCR relied on a mix of 60 forward primers for TCR Vbeta segments and 13 reverse primers for TCR Jbeta segments. Drawn from immuneACCESS, this table holds only the in-frame rearrangements with V and J called that TCRdb kept. Clones are partly lost; checked studies trace under half to an unresolved V gene and leave the rest unexplained. The sample contains 120,000 to 150,000 clones, roughly 80% of them found a single time. The top ten hold 2% to 2.5% of the sample. What was sequenced was PBMCs. The receptors here all came from a boy between 2 and 10 years old in good health and CMV-seronegative.

The gene calls are TRBV4-1 and TRBJ1-2; D may be TRBD1 (5 bases). V shed 1 base and J shed 1 base, with 7 bases lying between them. The CDR3 runs to 14 residues. The germline V gene has CDR1 MGHRA and CDR2 YSYEKL. The CDR3 nucleotides read TGCGCCAGCAGCCAAGGACAGATTAACTATGGCTACACCTTC. Translating it yields CASSQGQINYGYTF.

Only one count was recorded for this clone. V usage is TRBV10-3 and J usage is TRBJ2-5, with 13 bases fitting TRBD2. The J call could be wrong; TRBJ2-7 is a better fit for the DNA end. CDR3 length: 16 residues. Germline CDR1 reads ENHRY; CDR2 reads SYGVKD. CDR3 DNA sequence: TGTGCCATCAGTGCCCCCGGGACTAGCGGGACCTACGAGCAGTACTTC. It is translated as CAISAPGTSGTYEQYF.

This clone was found once. This sequence joins TRBV6-5 and TRBJ2-7; weak D call: TRBD1 (5 bases). The CDR3 covers 14 residues. V gave up 6 bases and J gave up 0 bases, with 12 bases separating them. The V gene's germline CDR1 is MNHEY and CDR2 SVGAGI. The DNA of the CDR3 is TGTGCCAGCAGCCCTAGAGGACACTCCTACGAGCAGTACTTC. Translated: CASSPRGHSYEQYF.